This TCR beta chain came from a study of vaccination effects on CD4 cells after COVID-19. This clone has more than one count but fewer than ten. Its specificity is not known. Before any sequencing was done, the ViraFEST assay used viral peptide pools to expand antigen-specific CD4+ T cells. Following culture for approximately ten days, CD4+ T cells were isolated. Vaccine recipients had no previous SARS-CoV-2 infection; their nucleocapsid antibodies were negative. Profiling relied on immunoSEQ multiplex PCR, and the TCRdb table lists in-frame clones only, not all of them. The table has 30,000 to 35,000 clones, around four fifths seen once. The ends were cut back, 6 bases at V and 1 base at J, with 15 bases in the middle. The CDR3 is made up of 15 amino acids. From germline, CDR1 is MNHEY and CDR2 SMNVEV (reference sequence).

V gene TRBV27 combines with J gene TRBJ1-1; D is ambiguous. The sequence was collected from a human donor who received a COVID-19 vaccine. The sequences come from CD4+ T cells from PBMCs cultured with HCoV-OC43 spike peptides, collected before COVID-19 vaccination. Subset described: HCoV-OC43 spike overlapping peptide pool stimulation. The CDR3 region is CASSLWGRTNTEAFF. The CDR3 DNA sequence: TGTGCCAGCAGCCTGTGGGGTAGGACGAACACTGAAGCTTTCTTT.